This passage covers 7 T cell receptor beta chains from one sample sequenced in a study of shared clonotypes between healthy human individuals. Assay used: immunoSEQ multiplex PCR; TCRdb lists only in-frame clones, some missing. The sample shows about a million clones, 60% to 85% of them seen only once. The source material was memory CD4+ T cells from PBMCs. Subset defined: CD45RA-negative fraction. The receptors were gathered from a man between 18 and 29 years old in good health. Some clones in this sample may be carry-over from other donors' samples.

The rearrangement uses TRBV9 and TRBJ2-5; 8 nucleotides agree with TRBD2. Losses at the gene ends were 0 bases for V and 4 bases for J; bases not matched to a gene: 5. Germline lookup yields CDR1 SGDLS and CDR2 YYNGEE. This CDR3 contains 15 residues. CDR3 coding DNA: TGTGCCAGCAGCGTAGGAGCGGGAGTAGGAGAGACCCAGTACTTC. This codes for CASSVGAGVGETQYF.

This clone has ten or more counts. Other nucleotide sequences from this sample produce the same CDR3. This chain links TRBV2 with TRBJ2-5; perhaps TRBD1 as D (6 bases). The CDR3 spans 16 residues. Germline assignment: CDR1 SNHLY and CDR2 FYNNEI. V lost 8 bases and J 4 bases, leaving 23 bases between the germline ends. The CDR3 reads CASSANTGMNGETQYF. The CDR3 DNA sequence: TGTGCCAGCTCTGCCAATACAGGGATGAACGGAGAGACCCAGTACTTC.

The J gene is TRBJ2-3, the V gene TRBV6-6, with D possibly matching TRBD2 (6 bases). Per germline, CDR1 MNHNY and CDR2 SVGAGI (reference sequence). The CDR3 totals 14 residues. V lost 6 bases, J lost 7 bases, and 17 bases lay in between. CDR3 region: CASSPGTAAYTQYF. CDR3 in DNA: TGTGCCAGCAGCCCCGGGACTGCTGCTTATACGCAGTATTTT.

This clone was observed once. The chain recombines TRBV4-3 with TRBJ1-5; no clear D. Germline CDR1 reads LGHNA; CDR2 reads YSLEER. This CDR3 comprises 18 residues. V was clipped by 0 bases and J by 6 bases, with 21 bases between them. CDR3 sequence: CASSQDRLVFPGSQPQHF. As DNA, the CDR3 is TGCGCCAGCAGCCAAGATAGGTTGGTCTTCCCCGGCAGTCAGCCCCAGCATTTT.

The rearrangement uses TRBV6-5 and TRBJ1-2, with D uncertain. CDR1 is MNHEY and CDR2 is SVGAGI in the germline V gene. The CDR3 is made up of 14 amino acids. Trimming took 2 bases from V and 6 from J, leaving 13 bases between them. CDR3 residues: CASSYGWGSDGYTF. CDR3 nucleotide sequence: TGTGCCAGCAGTTACGGGTGGGGTAGTGATGGCTACACCTTC.

In DNA form, the CDR3 reads TGTGCCAGCAGCGTAGCGACACACACCGGGGAGCTGTTTTTT. Translating it yields CASSVATHTGELFF. The rearrangement links TRBV9 to TRBJ2-2; no firm D call. The V end was cut by 0 bases, the J end by 3 bases, with 6 bases between. Germline V gene sequence: CDR1 SGDLS, CDR2 YYNGEE. The CDR3 sequence is 14 residues long. Looking up the rest from reference TRBV9 and TRBJ2-2 gives the full variable domain: DSGVTQTPKHLITATGQRVTLRCSPRSGDLSVYWYQQSLDQGLQFLIQYYNGEERAKGNILERFSAQQFPDLHSELNLSSLELGDSALYFCASSVATHTGELFFGEGSRLTVL.

The chain is built from TRBV19 and TRBJ2-1, with D possibly matching TRBD1 (5 bases). V was clipped by 5 bases and J by 7 bases, with 27 bases between them. The germline V gene encodes CDR1 LNHDA and CDR2 SQIVND (reference sequence). The CDR3 spans 18 residues. The CDR3 spells CASSAYRPGPGYLNEQFF. In nucleotides, the CDR3 is TGTGCCAGTAGTGCGTACCGGCCAGGGCCTGGGTACCTTAATGAGCAGTTCTTC.